Following are 13 T cell receptor delta chains from one sample sequenced in a study of γδ T cells in repeated Plasmodium falciparum infection. Gammadelta T cells were flow-sorted from PBMC into Vgamma9/Vdelta2+ and Vdelta2-negative populations for bulk analysis. TCRdb re-called the multiplex PCR reads via CATT. The data contain 70,000 to 95,000 delta-chain clones, almost 1.5% of them singletons. The sample was gamma-delta T cells from blood. These receptors were taken from a pool of human donors (malaria-infected and uninfected, not separated).

A word on this clone: Only one base separates this from a far larger clonotype, so it likely reflects a read error. Other DNA sequences from this sample encode an identical CDR3 as well. The chain combines TRDV1 with TRDJ1, with 10 bases fitting TRDD3. Germline V gene data show CDR1 as TSWWSYY and CDR2 as QGS. The length of the CDR3 is 24 residues. The trim removed 2 bases at V and 4 bases at J, leaving 31 bases unmatched. In DNA form, the CDR3 reads TGTGCTCTTGGGGAAGGCAGGAGCCTTCTTAAGTACTGGGGGATCAAAAACCTCAACGATAAACTCATCTTT. Encoded protein: CALGEGRSLLKYWGIKNLNDKLIF.

With respect to this clone: The TCRdb protein comes from a much larger clone and disagrees with this DNA's translation at residue 20, likely due to a read error; the protein given here is derived from the DNA. J gene calling gave no result, while the V gene is TRDV1; the DNA was not compared with TRDD3, the D call given in the table. Germline V gene lookup returns CDR1 TSWWSYY and CDR2 QGS. The CDR3 is 22 residues long. The CDR3 spells CALGDSPPKGDGGYGKGDKPIF. CDR3 bases: TGTGCTCTTGGGGACTCCCCTCCTAAAGGGGATGGGGGATACGGGAAAGGCGATAAACCCATCTTT.

A remark on this clone: TCRdb shows a much larger clone's protein in place of this DNA's translation, and the two differ at residue 18, likely through a read error; the protein shown is translated from the DNA. V gene TRDV1 combines with J gene TRDJ1; 11 positions agree with TRDD3. TCRdb records no J gene; here it was assigned by comparing the DNA to germline. The germline CDR1 and CDR2 sequences are TSWWSYY and QGS. The CDR3 has 21 amino acids. Here the CDR3 DNA reads TGTGCTCTTGGGGAACCTGCGCCCCACTGGGGGATAATGCGCAACACCGATAGACTCATCTTT. As protein: CALGEPAPHWGIMRNTDRLIF.

With regard to this clone: TCRdb assigns this DNA the protein of a much larger clone, which departs from its translation at residue 13; this likely reflects a read error, and the protein shown comes from translating the DNA. In the same sample, other DNA sequences code for this CDR3. The chain carries TRDV2 and TRDJ1; the match to TRDD3 covers 8 bases. Germline values: CDR1 GEAIGNYY, CDR2 EKD. J gave up 1 base and V 0 bases, and 15 bases lay outside the gene matches. The CDR3 has 19 amino acids. The CDR3 sequence: CACDTVGDPPRRSTDKLIF. The CDR3 region has the DNA TGTGCCTGTGACACCGTGGGGGATCCCCCTCGGAGGAGCACCGATAAACTCATCTTT.

The sample holds a few counts of this clone. TCRdb attributes to this sequence the protein of a much larger clone, which differs from the DNA translation at residue 5; a read error is likely, and the protein displayed is translated from the DNA. The chain combines TRDV1 with TRDJ1, with 7 nucleotides matching TRDD3. The J gene is absent in TCRdb and was assigned here via DNA matching to germline. The length of the CDR3 is 27 residues. The V gene's germline CDR1 is TSWWSYY and CDR2 QGS. Germline trimming cut 4 bases from V and 1 base from J; bases unmatched to any gene: 42. The CDR3 DNA reads as TGTGCTCTTGGGGGAAAAACCCCCCCCTACGGAGATTATGAGTTCTCTGGGGCTGGGGGGCCCACCGATAAACTCATCTTT. Amino acid sequence: CALGGKTPPYGDYEFSGAGGPTDKLIF.

This clone was counted between two and nine times. The protein held in TCRdb is that of a much larger clone and does not match this DNA's translation at residue 4, likely because of a read error; the protein shown is translated from the DNA. The chain carries TRDV1 and TRDJ1, with D possibly TRDD3 on 5 matching bases. The V end was cut by 7 bases, the J end by 9 bases, with 15 bases between. The CDR3 extends over 12 amino acids. Germline V lookup: CDR1 TSWWSYY, CDR2 QGS. The CDR3 here is CALEDPKGELIF. The DNA for the CDR3 is TGTGCTCTTGAGGATCCCAAGGGGGAACTCATCTTT.

With regard to this clone: This DNA's translation and the protein TCRdb lists, from a much larger clone, do not match at residue 23, likely due to a read error; the protein shown is translated from the DNA. The chain uses TRDV1 and TRDJ1, with 8 positions matching TRDD3. The CDR3 sequence is 25 residues long. The germline V gene encodes CDR1 TSWWSYY and CDR2 QGS. The CDR3 region has the DNA TGTGCTCTTGGGGGCCTCCTACACCTTGGCCTTCCATGTACTGGGGGCCCTCGGGCACCCGATAAACCCATCTTT. This sequence encodes CALGGLLHLGLPCTGGPRAPDKPIF.

For this clone: This DNA's translation and the protein TCRdb lists, from a much larger clone, do not match at residue 8, likely due to a read error; the protein shown is translated from the DNA. The chain employs TRDV1 and TRDJ1; D is possibly TRDD3 (10 bases). The J gene, missing from TCRdb, was assigned here through DNA to germline matching. This CDR3 has 27 amino acids. The germline gives CDR1 TSWWSYY, CDR2 QGS. Trimming stripped 0 bases from V and 1 base from J, with 45 bases between. The CDR3 region has the DNA TGTGCTCTTGGGGAACTTCAAGTTCCTTCCTACGTCTTTCGAGGGGGATACGATTACCGACTCACCGATAAACTCATCTTT. Amino acids: CALGELQVPSYVFRGGYDYRLTDKLIF.

This clone showed up many times. The V and J genes are TRDV1 and TRDJ1; possible D gene TRDD3, 6 bases. Germline V gives CDR1 TSWWSYY, CDR2 QGS. The CDR3 extends over 16 amino acids. V was clipped by 5 bases and J by 0 bases, with 16 bases between them. CDR3 protein: CALGPMGAHHTDKLIF. As DNA, the CDR3 is TGTGCTCTTGGGCCGATGGGGGCTCACCACACCGATAAACTCATCTTT.

Concerning this clone itself: The protein TCRdb lists belongs to a much larger clone and differs from this DNA's translation at residue 15, which points to a read error; the protein shown is made from the DNA. This sequence joins TRDV2 and TRDJ1; 12 bases are a match to TRDD3. In the absence of a J gene in TCRdb, the DNA was matched to germline to assign it here. V gave up 0 bases and J gave up 4 bases; unmatched junction bases: 17. The CDR3 covers 20 residues. Looked up from germline, CDR1 is GEAIGNYY and CDR2 is EKD. The CDR3 DNA is TGTGCCTGTGACACCGTCCGCGGCTGGGGGATACGAAGGTACATCGATAAACTCATCTTT. It is translated as CACDTVRGWGIRRYIDKLIF.

Regarding this clone: The TCRdb protein comes from a much larger clone and disagrees with this DNA's translation at residue 12, likely due to a read error; the protein given here is derived from the DNA. The CDR3 region is CACDICALGDNELIF. The CDR3 nucleotides are TGTGCCTGTGACATCTGCGCACTGGGGGATAATGAACTCATCTTT. This chain joins TRDV2 and TRDJ1; TRDD3 matches at 11 bases. This CDR3 has 15 residues. Trimming cost V 2 bases and J 9 bases; bases outside gene matches: 10. Per germline, CDR1 GEAIGNYY and CDR2 EKD.

Note on this clone: The translation of this DNA and the TCRdb protein of a much larger clone differ at residue 14, probably owing to a read error; the protein shown here is translated from the DNA. The V call is TRDV1, the J call TRDJ1; 10 bases match TRDD3. TCRdb carries no J gene annotation; the J gene was assigned here by matching the DNA with germline. Germline CDR1 reads TSWWSYY; CDR2 reads QGS. The CDR3 runs to 20 residues. The J segment lost 0 bases and the V segment lost 0 bases, leaving 13 bases of the junction unmatched. The CDR3 region has the DNA TGTGCTCTTGGGGAACTTTTCCTCGGGGGATACGTGTGGGACACCGATAAACTCATCTTT. Its translation is CALGELFLGGYVWDTDKLIF.

Turning to this clone: A read error is likely here: a far larger clone is one base away. Other nucleotide sequences from this sample produce the same CDR3. The chain couples TRDV2 to TRDJ3; D might be TRDD3 (6 bases). The J gene, absent from TCRdb, was called here by matching the DNA to germline. The CDR3 sequence is 19 residues long. Germline CDR1 GEAIGNYY, CDR2 EKD. The CDR3 here is CACDTVVGASSWDTRQMFF. CDR3 nucleotides: TGTGCCTGCGACACCGTCGTGGGGGCAAGCTCCTGGGACACCCGACAGATGTTTTTC.